The rows below give T cell receptor beta chains drawn from one sample of a study of T cell clones after liver transplantation. TCRdb keeps only in-frame clones here, not all; method: immunoSEQ multiplex PCR. Of about 120,000 clones in the sample, 90% were seen once. This specimen consisted of CD4+ T cells from blood, obtained 12 months after liver transplant. The receptor set was obtained from a human patient who received a liver transplant. Part of the T cells may come from the graft donor. The CDR3 runs from the conserved cysteine through the conserved F or W. A D gene is named only where the DNA matches it firmly. Size tells how often a clone was seen (once, few, many) or the class of an expanded clone, and some rows leave it out.

>.|TRBJ2-3|.|TRBV6-1
TGTGCCAGCAGTATTACAGATACGCAGTATTTT
CASSITDTQYF
>.|TRBJ2-2|.|TRBV4-1
TGCGCCAGCAGCCAAGACCCGGGAACGGCCGGGGAGCTGTTTTTT
CASSQDPGTAGELFF
>.|TRBJ1-1|.|TRBV2
TGTGCCAGCAGTGAAGCATCCCAGGTCTTGAACACTGAAGCTTTCTTT
CASSEASQVLNTEAFF
>.|TRBJ2-1|TRBD2|TRBV11-3
TGTGCCAGCAGCTTAGTAGTCCTAGCGGGAGGGGACAATGAGCAGTTCTTC
CASSLVVLAGGDNEQFF
>once|TRBJ2-1|TRBD2|TRBV28
TGTGCCAGCAGTTTTGTTAGCGGGACCTACAATGAGCAGTTCTTC
CASSFVSGTYNEQFF
>.|TRBJ1-3|.|TRBV7-8
TGTGCCAGCAGCTTAGTACCAGGGACTGGAAACACCATATATTTT
CASSLVPGTGNTIYF
>.|TRBJ2-7|.|TRBV5-6
TGTGCCAGCAGCTTCCCGGGGATCAACAACGAGCAGTACTTC
CASSFPGINNEQYF
>.|TRBJ2-1|.|TRBV11-2
TGTGCCAGCAGCTTCGAGACGGCCTCAAATGAGCAGTTCTTC
CASSFETASNEQFF
>once|TRBJ2-4|.|TRBV11-3
TGTGCCAGCAGCCATGACAAGTGGAACATTCAGTACTTC
CASSHDKWNIQYF
>.|TRBJ2-1|TRBD1|TRBV9
TGTGCCAGCAGCGTAGAACCCCAGGGGGTGGATGAGCAGTTCTTC
CASSVEPQGVDEQFF
>.|TRBJ2-2|.|TRBV2
TGTGCCAGCGGGGAAAGGGCGAGAACCGGGGAGCTGTTTTTT
CASGERARTGELFF